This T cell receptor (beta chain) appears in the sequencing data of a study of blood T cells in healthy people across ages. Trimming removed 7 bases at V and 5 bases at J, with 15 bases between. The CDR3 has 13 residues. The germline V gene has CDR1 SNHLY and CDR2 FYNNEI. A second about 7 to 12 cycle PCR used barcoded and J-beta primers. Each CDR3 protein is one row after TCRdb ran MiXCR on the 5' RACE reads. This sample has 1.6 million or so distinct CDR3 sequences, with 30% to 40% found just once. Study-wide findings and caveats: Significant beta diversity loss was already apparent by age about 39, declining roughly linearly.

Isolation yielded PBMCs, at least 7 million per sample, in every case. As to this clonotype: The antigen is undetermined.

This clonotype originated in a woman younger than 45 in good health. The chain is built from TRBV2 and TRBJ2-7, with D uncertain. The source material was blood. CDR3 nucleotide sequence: TGTGCCAGCAAATTCAACGGCCCACACGAGCAGTACTTC. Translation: CASKFNGPHEQYF.